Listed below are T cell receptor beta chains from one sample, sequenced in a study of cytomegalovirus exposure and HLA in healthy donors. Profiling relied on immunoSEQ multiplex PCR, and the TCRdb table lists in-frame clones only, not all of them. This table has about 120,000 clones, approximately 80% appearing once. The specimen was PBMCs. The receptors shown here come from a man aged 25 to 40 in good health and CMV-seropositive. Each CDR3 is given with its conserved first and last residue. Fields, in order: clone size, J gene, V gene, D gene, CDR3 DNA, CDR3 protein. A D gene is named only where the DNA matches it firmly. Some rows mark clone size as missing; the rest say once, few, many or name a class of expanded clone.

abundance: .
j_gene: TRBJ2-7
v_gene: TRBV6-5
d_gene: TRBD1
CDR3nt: TGTGCCAGCAGGGAGACAGGGTCCAACGAGCAGTACTTC
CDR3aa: CASRETGSNEQYF

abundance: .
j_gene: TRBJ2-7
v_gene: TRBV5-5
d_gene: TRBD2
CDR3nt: TGTGCCAGCAGCTTGAGCGGGGGGCCCCTCCGACCCTACGAGCAGTACTTC
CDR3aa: CASSLSGGPLRPYEQYF

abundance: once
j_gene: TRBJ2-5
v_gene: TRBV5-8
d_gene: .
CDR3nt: TGTGCCAGCGCGGACCGGGGGGCCGTGGGAGAGACCCAGTACTTC
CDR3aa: CASADRGAVGETQYF

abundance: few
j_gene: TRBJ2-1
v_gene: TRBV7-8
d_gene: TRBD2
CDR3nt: TGTGCCAGCAGCTTAGGGGTAGCGGGAGTAGTTCCGAATGAGCAGTTCTTC
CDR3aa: CASSLGVAGVVPNEQFF

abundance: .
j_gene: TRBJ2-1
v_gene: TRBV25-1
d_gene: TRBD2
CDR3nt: TGTGCCAGCTGGGACTACTACAATGAGCAGTTCTTC
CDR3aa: CASWDYYNEQFF

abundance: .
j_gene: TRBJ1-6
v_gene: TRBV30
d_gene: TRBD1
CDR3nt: TGTGCCTGGCAAACCTGGGACAGGGGGATGGATTCACCCCTCCACTTT
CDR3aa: CAWQTWDRGMDSPLHF

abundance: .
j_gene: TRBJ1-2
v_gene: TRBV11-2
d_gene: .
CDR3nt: TGTGCCAGCAGCTTTGGGGCAACCAACTATGGCTACACCTTC
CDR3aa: CASSFGATNYGYTF

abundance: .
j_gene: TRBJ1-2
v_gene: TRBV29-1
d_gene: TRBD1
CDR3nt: TGCAGCGTTGCCCCCCCGGACAGGTCGAACTATGGCTACACCTTC
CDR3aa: CSVAPPDRSNYGYTF

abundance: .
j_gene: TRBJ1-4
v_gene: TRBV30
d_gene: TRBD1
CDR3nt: TGTGCCTGGAGGAACCAAGGGGGCTGGGAAAAACTGTTTTTT
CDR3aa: CAWRNQGGWEKLFF

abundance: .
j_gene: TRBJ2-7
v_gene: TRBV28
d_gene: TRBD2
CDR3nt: TGTGCCAGTCAAACTAGCGGGGGCCTCTACGAGCAGTACTTC
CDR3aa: CASQTSGGLYEQYF

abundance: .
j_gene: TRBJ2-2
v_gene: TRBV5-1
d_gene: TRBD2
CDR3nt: TGCGCCAGCAGCTTGGGACTAGCGGGGGGAAACACCGGGGAGCTGTTTTTT
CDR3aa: CASSLGLAGGNTGELFF

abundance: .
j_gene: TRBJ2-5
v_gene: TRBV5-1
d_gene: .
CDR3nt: TGCGCCAGCAGCCCCGGGACTGCGGTAGGGACCCAGTACTTC
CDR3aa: CASSPGTAVGTQYF

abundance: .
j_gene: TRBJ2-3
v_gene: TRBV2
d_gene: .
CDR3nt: TGTGCCAGCAGTGTGGGGGGAGTTGCAGATACGCAGTATTTT
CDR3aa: CASSVGGVADTQYF

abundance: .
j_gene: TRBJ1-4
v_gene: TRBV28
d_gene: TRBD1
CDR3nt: TGTGCCAGCAGTGGGTGGACAGGGGGTTATGAAAAACTGTTTTTT
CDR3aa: CASSGWTGGYEKLFF

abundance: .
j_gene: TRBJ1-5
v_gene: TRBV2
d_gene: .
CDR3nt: TGTGCCAGCAGAGCCGGGACGGGGGACAATCAGCCCCAGCATTTT
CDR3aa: CASRAGTGDNQPQHF

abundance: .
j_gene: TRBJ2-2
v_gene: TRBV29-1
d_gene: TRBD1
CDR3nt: TGCAGCGTTGATGTGACAGGGGGATCCGGGGAGCTGTTTTTT
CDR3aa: CSVDVTGGSGELFF

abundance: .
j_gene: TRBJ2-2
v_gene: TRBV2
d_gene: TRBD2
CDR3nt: TGTGCCAGCAGTTCCGGACTAGCGGGAGATGGGGTCGGGGAGCTGTTTTTT
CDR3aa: CASSSGLAGDGVGELFF

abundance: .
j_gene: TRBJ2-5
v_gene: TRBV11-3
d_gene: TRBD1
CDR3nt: TGTGCCAGCAGCTTAGGTGGACAGGCGCAAGAGACCCAGTACTTC
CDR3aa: CASSLGGQAQETQYF

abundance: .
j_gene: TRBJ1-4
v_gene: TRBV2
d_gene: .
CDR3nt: TGTGCCAGCTTAGCGGGACGGGAACTGTTTTTT
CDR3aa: CASLAGRELFF

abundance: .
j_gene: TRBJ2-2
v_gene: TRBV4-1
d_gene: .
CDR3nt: TGCGCCAGCAGCCAAGGCCAGGCGACCGGGGAGCTGTTTTTT
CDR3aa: CASSQGQATGELFF

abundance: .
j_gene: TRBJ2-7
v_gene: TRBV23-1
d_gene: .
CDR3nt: TGCGCCAGCAGTCTAGACGAGCAGTACTTC
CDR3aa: CASSLDEQYF

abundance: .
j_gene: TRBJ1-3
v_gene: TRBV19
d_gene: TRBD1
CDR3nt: TGTGCCAGTAGTAGAGTAACAGGGGCGGCTTCCGGAAACACCATATATTTT
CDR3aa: CASSRVTGAASGNTIYF

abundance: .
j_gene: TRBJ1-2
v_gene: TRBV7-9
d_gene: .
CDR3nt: TGTGCCAGCAGCTTATGGGAGAACTATGGCTACACCTTC
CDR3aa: CASSLWENYGYTF